This record covers a single T cell receptor beta chain. What it recognizes is unknown. The data belong to a study of vaccination and CD4 T cells after COVID-19. Study-level information: All convalescent patients were nasal swab PCR positive for SARS-CoV-2; several had mild and one severe disease.

TCRdb recomputed calls from the PCR reads with MiXCR, one row per CDR3 protein. The data hold 25,000 or so distinct CDR3 sequences, with 51% observed a single time. The trim removed 5 bases at V and 9 bases at J, leaving 7 bases unmatched. CDR3 length equals 14 residues. CDR1 SSHAT and CDR2 FNYEAQ come from the germline V gene (reference sequence). The positive PCR dates, which preceded the US Alpha, Beta and Delta variants, fell between March and December 2020. Study results and caveats: Recorded median SARS-CoV-2-reactive clonotype numbers increased from about 20 to 38 without reaching significance.

This TCR derives from a human donor who had recovered from COVID-19. The input for sequencing was CD4+ T cells from blood, taken before SARS-CoV-2 vaccination. The V and J genes are TRBV7-7 and TRBJ2-1, with 10 bases that match TRBD1. The CDR3 DNA follows: TGTGCCAGCAGCATGGGACAGGGGTCGGGTGAGCAGTTCTTC. This sequence encodes CASSMGQGSGEQFF. Using reference TRBV7-7 and TRBJ2-1 for the parts outside the CDR3, the full variable domain is GAGVSQSPRYKVTKRGQDVTLRCDPISSHATLYWYQQALGQGPEFLTYFNYEAQPDKSGLPSDRFSAERPEGSISTLTIQRTEQRDSAMYRCASSMGQGSGEQFFGPGTRLTVL.